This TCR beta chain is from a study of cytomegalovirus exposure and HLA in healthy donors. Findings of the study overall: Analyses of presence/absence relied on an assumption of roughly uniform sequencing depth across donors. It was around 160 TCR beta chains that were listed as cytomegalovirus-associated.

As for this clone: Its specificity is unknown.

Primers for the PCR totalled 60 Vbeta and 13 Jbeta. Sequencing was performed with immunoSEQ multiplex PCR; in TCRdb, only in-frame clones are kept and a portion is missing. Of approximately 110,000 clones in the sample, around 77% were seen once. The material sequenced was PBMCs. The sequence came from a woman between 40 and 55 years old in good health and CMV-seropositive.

The CDR3 region is CASSWGQGFDEQYF. The CDR3 nucleotides are TGTGCCAGCAGTTGGGGACAGGGTTTTGACGAGCAGTACTTC. This sequence joins TRBV28 and TRBJ2-7, with 9 bases identical to TRBD1. The germline V gene encodes CDR1 MDHEN and CDR2 SYDVKM. The CDR3 extends over 14 amino acids. V shed 4 bases and J 5 bases; nucleotides not matched to a gene: 6.